This is a list of T cell receptor beta chains from one sample in a study of CD8 T cells in ankylosing spondylitis. In TCRdb, the 5' RACE reads were re-called with MiXCR into one record per CDR3 protein. The sample gives 150,000 to 200,000 distinct CDR3 sequences, about 9.9% of which show up once; 29% is in the top ten. The sample was blood, either unsorted or a sorted T cell fraction (not recorded which). These receptors originate from a male donor with ankylosing spondylitis or in good health (not recorded which). CDR3s include the opening cysteine and the closing phenylalanine or tryptophan. Fields, in order: CDR3 protein, V gene, J gene.

CSVDSVTSMNYGYTF	TRBV29-1	TRBJ1-2
CASSVTQGNTEAFF	TRBV6-1	TRBJ1-1
CASSQEVSSYEQYF	TRBV3-1	TRBJ2-7
CASSHLRQGAYETQYF	TRBV6-2/TRBV6-3	TRBJ2-5
CASRGRQENTGELFF	TRBV2	TRBJ2-2
CASSVRDRSTGELFF	TRBV5-1	TRBJ2-2
CSANKPPVTDTQYF	TRBV20-1	TRBJ2-3
CASIPDPAGNYGYTF	TRBV6-1	TRBJ1-2
CASLPGGGRSYNEQFF	TRBV7-9	TRBJ2-1
CASSQAAWADTQYF	TRBV4-3	TRBJ2-3
CASSRRDTGETLDEKLFF	TRBV4-3	TRBJ1-4
CATSRDRGPLNTEAFF	TRBV15	TRBJ1-1
CASRTGNTGELFF	TRBV12-3/TRBV12-4	TRBJ2-2
CASRPGSGGGNYGYTF	TRBV7-8	TRBJ1-2
CASTWGAGPTNEQFF	TRBV5-5	TRBJ2-1
CASSTSGAVTIGEQFF	TRBV6-5	TRBJ2-1
CVSSFRQGGLNTEAFF	TRBV7-8	TRBJ1-1
CASNRGRGGETQYF	TRBV5-1	TRBJ2-5
CSANPSGRVDEQFF	TRBV20-1	TRBJ2-1
CASSQLRRQPQHF	TRBV3-1	TRBJ1-5